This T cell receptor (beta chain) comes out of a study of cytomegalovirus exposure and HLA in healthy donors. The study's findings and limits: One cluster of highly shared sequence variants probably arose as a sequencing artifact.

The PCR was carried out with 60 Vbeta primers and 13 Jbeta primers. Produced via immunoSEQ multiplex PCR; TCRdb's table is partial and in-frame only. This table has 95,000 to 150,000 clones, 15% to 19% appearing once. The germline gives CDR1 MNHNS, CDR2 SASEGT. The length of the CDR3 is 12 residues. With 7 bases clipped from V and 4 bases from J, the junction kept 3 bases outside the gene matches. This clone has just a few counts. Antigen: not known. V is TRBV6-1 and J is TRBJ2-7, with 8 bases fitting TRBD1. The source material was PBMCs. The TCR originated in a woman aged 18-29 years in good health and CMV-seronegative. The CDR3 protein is CASIDRGYEQYF. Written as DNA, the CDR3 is TGTGCCAGCATAGACAGGGGATACGAGCAGTACTTC.